A single sample gave rise to the 23 T cell receptor beta chains below, sequenced in a study of T-cell reconstitution after alpha-beta-depleted transplantation in children. Unique molecular identifiers tagged the TCRbeta library. TCRdb independently ran MiXCR on the PCR reads; one entry per CDR3 protein. This table has hundreds of thousands of distinct CDR3 sequences, roughly 24% appearing once. The sequenced sample was PBMCs, mostly from graft donor cells, obtained 360 days after TCRalphabeta/CD19-depleted stem cell transplant. These receptors were collected from a boy younger than two who had a stem cell transplant for acute myeloid leukemia, so the T cells may come from the graft donor.

This clonotype has a handful of counts. The chain uses TRBV5-1 and TRBJ2-7; 10 bases match TRBD2. Looked up from germline, CDR1 is SGHRS and CDR2 is YFSETQ. This CDR3 is built from 13 residues. After removal of 3 bases from V and 5 bases from J, the junction contained 2 bases not matched to a gene. CDR3 DNA: TGCGCCAGCAGCTCTAGCGGGGGTAACGAGCAGTACGTC. Protein: CASSSSGGNEQYV.

The CDR3 sequence is CASSYSEREGLYEQYF. The CDR3 nucleotides read TGTGCCAGCAGTTACTCGGAAAGGGAAGGACTCTACGAGCAGTACTTC. The chain couples TRBV6-5 to TRBJ2-7; a weak D match, TRBD2 (5 bases). Germline CDR1 and CDR2: MNHEY and SVGAGI. Trimming removed 0 bases at V and 3 bases at J, with 15 bases between. The CDR3 is made up of 16 amino acids.

In its sample, this clonotype was seen many times. The gene calls are TRBV20-1 and TRBJ2-4; 11 bases map to TRBD2. The J segment lost 7 bases and the V segment lost 5 bases, leaving 10 bases of the junction unmatched. The CDR3 is made up of 15 amino acids. Germline CDR1 is DFQATT and CDR2 is SNEGSKA (reference sequence). Here the CDR3 DNA reads TGCAGTGCTCCACCCCAACTAGCGGGGGCGAACATTCAGTACTTC. Translation: CSAPPQLAGANIQYF.

This chain uses TRBV15 with TRBJ2-7; possible D gene TRBD1, 5 bases. CDR1 LNHNV and CDR2 YYDKDF come from the germline V gene (reference sequence). This CDR3 comprises 16 residues. The CDR3 protein is CATSRATGYGSYEQYV. The CDR3 nucleotides read TGTGCCACCAGTAGAGCAACAGGCTACGGAAGCTACGAGCAGTACGTC.

The V and J genes are TRBV16 and TRBJ1-2, with 8 bases aligning to TRBD1. The CDR3 is 18 residues long. Germline V gene data show CDR1 as KGHSY and CDR2 as FQNENV. V shed 1 base and J 2 bases; nucleotides not matched to a gene: 12. The CDR3: CASSQLLRTGSRNYGYTF. CDR3 nucleotide sequence: TGTGCCAGCAGCCAATTGCTCAGGACAGGGTCCAGAAACTATGGCTACACCTTC.

This clonotype was detected once. V usage is TRBV7-9 and J usage is TRBJ2-5; D is ambiguous. CDR1 and CDR2 from the germline V gene are SEHNR and FQNEAQ (reference sequence). V lost 3 bases, J lost 5 bases, and 10 bases lay in between. The CDR3 has 13 residues. The CDR3 DNA reads TGTGCCAGCAGCTTCGGACCGGAGGAGACCCAGTACTTC. Its translation: CASSFGPEETQYF.

The J gene is TRBJ2-7, the V gene TRBV6-6, with D possibly TRBD2 on 5 matching bases. V was cut by 5 bases and J by 4 bases, with 12 bases left in between. The germline CDR1 and CDR2 sequences are MNHNY and SVGAGI (reference sequence). This CDR3 is built from 13 residues. CDR3 amino acids: CASSPDGNYEQYV. The CDR3 DNA sequence: TGTGCCAGCAGTCCGGACGGGAATTACGAGCAGTACGTC.

This CDR3 reads CASSTPGWGTQYF. As DNA, the CDR3 is TGTGCCAGCAGCACCCCTGGCTGGGGGACCCAGTACTTC. V gene TRBV7-2 combines with J gene TRBJ2-5; D uncertain. Deletions cut 5 bases from V and 7 bases from J, with 14 bases between. The germline gives CDR1 SGHTA, CDR2 FQGNSA. This CDR3 has 13 amino acids.

This clonotype was counted many times. The chain couples TRBV9 to TRBJ2-3; 8 bases match TRBD2. CDR1 SGDLS and CDR2 YYNGEE come from the germline V gene. Germline trimming cut 0 bases from V and 2 bases from J; bases unmatched to any gene: 2. The CDR3 loop spans 15 amino acids. CDR3 sequence: CASSVAGGPTDTQYF. Written as DNA, the CDR3 is TGTGCCAGCAGCGTAGCGGGGGGGCCCACAGATACGCAGTATTTT.

This clonotype has a handful of counts. The CDR3 region is CASRTGSSNYGYTF. DNA for the CDR3: TGTGCCAGCAGGACAGGGTCCTCTAACTATGGCTACACCTTC. This sequence joins TRBV6-1 and TRBJ1-2, with 7 bases lining up with TRBD1. The CDR3 length is 14 residues. V lost 6 bases to trimming and J lost 0 bases; unmatched junction nucleotides: 4. Germline V gene lookup returns CDR1 MNHNS and CDR2 SASEGT.

The J gene is TRBJ2-7, the V gene TRBV6-2 or TRBV6-3; D not resolved. The CDR3 consists of 14 residues. V was clipped by 2 bases and J by 3 bases, with 11 bases between them. Germline V CDR1 and CDR2: MNHEY, SVGEGT. CDR3 nucleotide sequence: TGTGCCAGCAGTTACGCCGGTAGTGGCTACGAGCAGTACTTC. Amino acids: CASSYAGSGYEQYF.

V is TRBV4-1 and J is TRBJ2-1; no definite D call. The CDR3 runs 14 residues. V lost 0 bases, J lost 7 bases, and 10 bases lay in between. Germline V gives CDR1 MGHRA, CDR2 YSYEKL. The DNA of the CDR3 is TGCGCCAGCAGCCAAGATATAGTCCCGAATGAGCAGTTCTTC. It specifies CASSQDIVPNEQFF.

This clonotype was seen only a few times. The CDR3 bases are TGTGCTAGTGGTTTGGTGTTTCGGGGGGTTGTAGATGAGCAGTTCTTC. This translates into CASGLVFRGVVDEQFF. This chain links TRBV12-5 with TRBJ2-1, with 7 bases lining up with TRBD2. CDR1 is LGHNT, CDR2 FRNRAP, per germline. Trimming removed 0 bases from V and 8 bases from J; junction bases left unmatched: 10. The CDR3 has 16 residues.

The rearrangement joins TRBV20-1 to TRBJ2-7; D is perhaps TRBD2 (6 bases). Germline-derived CDR1 and CDR2 are DFQATT and SNEGSKA (reference sequence). The CDR3 covers 11 residues. V was shortened by 7 bases and J by 6 bases, with 13 bases between the two germline ends. Here the CDR3 reads CSGRRGGEQYF. The CDR3 DNA reads TGCAGTGGTCGGAGGGGAGGCGAGCAGTACTTC.

Details on this clonotype: This may arise from a read error, as a much more abundant clone is one base away. The chain joins TRBV20-1 to TRBJ2-2; D gene unclear. This CDR3 region has 15 residues. CDR1 DFQATT and CDR2 SNEGSKA come from the germline V gene (reference sequence). DNA for the CDR3: TGCTGTGCTAGAGATGGACCCTCGAACACCGGGGAGCTGTTTTTT. As protein: CCARDGPSNTGELFF.

This clonotype was picked up many times. This sequence joins TRBV29-1 and TRBJ2-3; D remains unclear. The V gene lost 2 bases and the J gene lost 7 bases, with 4 bases spanning the gap. The length of the CDR3 is 10 residues. CDR1 and CDR2 (germline): SQVTM, ANQGSEA. The CDR3 loop reads CSVEKNTQYF. DNA for the CDR3: TGCAGCGTTGAAAAAAATACGCAGTATTTT.

The rearrangement uses TRBV6-1 and TRBJ2-6, with TRBD1 identical over 9 bases. CDR1 is MNHNS, CDR2 SASEGT, per germline. This CDR3 has 18 residues. Losses at the gene ends were 6 bases for V and 0 bases for J; bases not matched to a gene: 9. The CDR3 sequence is CASRGTGQLHSGANVLTF. The CDR3 DNA sequence: TGTGCCAGCAGGGGGACAGGGCAACTCCACTCTGGGGCCAACGTCCTGACTTTC.

The chain joins TRBV20-1 to TRBJ1-6, with D possibly matching TRBD1 (5 bases). CDR1 is DFQATT, CDR2 SNEGSKA, per germline (reference sequence). Deletions cut 1 base from V and 0 bases from J, with 10 bases between. This CDR3 comprises 16 residues. In nucleotides, the CDR3 is TGCAGTGCTAGAGGGGACGGAAGCTCCTATAATTCACCCCTCCACTTT. Translating it yields CSARGDGSSYNSPLHF.

In its sample, this clonotype was seen many times. The chain couples TRBV15 to TRBJ2-4; D tentatively fits TRBD1 or TRBD2 (5 bases each). The CDR3 is made up of 15 amino acids. Trimming pared 0 bases from V and 4 bases from J, leaving 10 bases between. From germline, CDR1 is LNHNV and CDR2 YYDKDF (reference sequence). The CDR3 DNA reads as TGTGCCACCAGCAGAGATCGAGGGGCGAAAAACATTCAGTACTTC. Residues: CATSRDRGAKNIQYF.

The J gene is TRBJ2-7, the V gene TRBV7-2; no clear D gene. The CDR3 consists of 14 residues. From germline, CDR1 is SGHTA and CDR2 FQGNSA. Trimming removed 4 bases from V and 9 bases from J, with 19 bases in between. The chain's CDR3 is CASSSPREGNGQYF. CDR3 sequence (DNA): TGTGCCAGCAGCTCACCCCGTGAAGGGAACGGGCAGTACTTC.

The chain employs TRBV11-2 and TRBJ2-7; 8 nucleotides agree with TRBD1. The CDR3 has 14 amino acids. The junction had 7 bases not matched to a gene; V was cut back by 6 bases and J by 3 bases. The germline V gene has CDR1 SGHAT and CDR2 FQNNGV. CDR3 in amino acids: CASSQGQGNYEQYV. The CDR3 coding sequence is TGTGCCAGCAGTCAAGGACAGGGAAACTACGAGCAGTACGTC.

This chain links TRBV7-9 with TRBJ2-7, with 10 bases lining up with TRBD1. This CDR3 spans 16 amino acids. In germline, CDR1 is SEHNR, CDR2 FQNEAQ (reference sequence). With V trimmed by 5 bases and J by 6 bases, 13 bases remained unmatched. CDR3 sequence: CASSVDDRGPESEQYV. CDR3 nucleotide sequence: TGTGCCAGCAGCGTTGACGACAGGGGGCCGGAGAGCGAGCAGTACGTC.

The V and J genes are TRBV4-1 and TRBJ2-1; weak D call: TRBD1 (6 bases). The V end lost 4 bases, the J end lost 3 bases, and 16 bases lay between the germline ends. The CDR3 covers 16 residues. Germline CDR1 is MGHRA and CDR2 is YSYEKL. The CDR3, as DNA: TGCGCCAGCAGCCTCGAGGGGACACTTATCTACAATGAGCAGTTCTTC. This encodes CASSLEGTLIYNEQFF.